Below are 6 T cell receptor beta chains sequenced from a single sample in a study of molecular identifiers for immune sequencing clone quantification. TCRdb ran MiXCR on the PCR reads and lists one entry per CDR3 protein. Here the sample spans 250,000 to 400,000 distinct CDR3 sequences, about 21% being singletons. The material sequenced was naive CD8+ T cells from blood, with Jurkat cell RNA spiked in. Subset described: FACS-sorted CD8+CD4-CCR7+CD45RA+ naive T cells. The receptors come from a human donor in good health. Some libraries in this study had Jurkat cell RNA spiked in.

This clonotype appeared a few times. The V and J genes are TRBV2 and TRBJ2-3, with D maybe TRBD2 (6 bases). Trimming took 8 bases from V and 0 from J, leaving 9 bases between them. This CDR3 is 13 amino acids long. Per the germline V gene, CDR1 is SNHLY and CDR2 is FYNNEI. CDR3 loop: CASLGTSTDTQYF. The DNA of the CDR3 is TGTGCCAGCCTTGGGACTAGCACAGATACGCAGTATTTT.

This clonotype was recorded at least ten times. The J gene is TRBJ2-7, the V gene TRBV6-5; possibly TRBD1 or TRBD2 for D (5 bases each). This CDR3 has 12 amino acids. Looked up from germline, CDR1 is MNHEY and CDR2 is SVGAGI. V lost 8 bases and J 7 bases, leaving 15 bases between the germline ends. DNA for the CDR3: TGTGCCAGCTCCCCCTTGGGGGATGAGCAGTACTTC. Amino acid sequence: CASSPLGDEQYF.

Note on this clonotype: An end of the junction does not agree with germline; a read error may underlie this. The chain combines TRBV7-6 with TRBJ2-7; 7 nucleotides match TRBD1. The germline V gene encodes CDR1 SGHVS and CDR2 FNYEAQ. The CDR3 contains 15 residues. CDR3 in amino acids: CASSWGQREVYEQYF. Here the CDR3 DNA reads TGTGCCAGCAGCTGGGGACAGAGGGAAGTCTACGAGCAATACTTC. The variable domain in full, completed from reference TRBV7-6 and TRBJ2-7, reads GAGVSQSPRYKVTKRGQDVALRCDPISGHVSLYWYRQALGQGPEFLTYFNYEAQQDKSGLPNDRFSAERPEGSISTLTIQRTEQRDSAMYRCASSWGQREVYEQYFGPGTRLTVT.

This clonotype has only a few counts. The chain recombines TRBV19 with TRBJ2-2, with a possible D match to TRBD2 (5 bases). Trimming left V 3 bases short and J 2 bases short, with 10 bases between. CDR1 and CDR2 (germline): LNHDA, SQIVND (reference sequence). The CDR3 is 15 residues long. The CDR3 reads CASSIWTGNTGELFF. The DNA of the CDR3 is TGTGCCAGTAGTATCTGGACGGGAAACACCGGGGAGCTGTTTTTT. The full variable domain, rest sourced from reference TRBV19 and TRBJ2-2, is DGGITQSPKYLFRKEGQNVTLSCEQNLNHDAMYWYRQDPGQGLRLIYYSQIVNDFQKGDIAEGYSVSREKKESFPLTVTSAQKNPTAFYLCASSIWTGNTGELFFGEGSRLTVL.

Worth noting for this clonotype: A much larger clone differs from this one at a single base, so this may be a read error. V and J are TRBV6-2 or TRBV6-3 and TRBJ2-2; tentatively, D is TRBD2 (7 bases). CDR3 length: 16 amino acids. V lost 5 bases, J lost 5 bases, and 18 bases lay in between. Germline CDR1 and CDR2: MNHEY and SVGEGT. The DNA of the CDR3 is TGTGCCAGCAGTGAAGACGGGGGGCGCGTAACCGGGGAGCTGTTTTTT. Protein sequence: CASSEDGGRVTGELFF.

This clonotype was recorded many times. This sequence joins TRBV29-1 and TRBJ1-5; D may be TRBD1 (5 bases). The CDR3 spans 13 residues. Germline CDR1 SQVTM, CDR2 ANQGSEA. The ends were cut back, 1 base at V and 1 base at J, with 5 bases in the middle. This CDR3 reads CSVEGDSNQPQHF. The CDR3 DNA sequence: TGCAGCGTTGAAGGGGACAGCAATCAGCCCCAGCATTTT.